This TCR beta chain was observed in a study of T cell repertoires in cytomegalovirus infection. Study details: Public TCR beta signatures provided an indication of both CMV infection and a matching HLA type.

General study findings and limits: Dominating the ex vivo response were TCR beta clonotypes that were CMV-specific and HLA-C-restricted. Summed public TCR beta family frequency identified CMV carriers bearing the relevant HLA.

CDR1 and CDR2 (germline): ENHRY, SYGVKD. CDR3 length: 13 amino acids. V lost 7 bases to trimming and J lost 8 bases, with 15 bases between them. The sample holds many counts of this clonotype. Its antigen is currently unknown. TCRdb reprocessed the reads via MiXCR and lists one record per CDR3 protein. The data contain about 460,000 distinct CDR3 sequences, around 10% of them singletons. The sequence came from a human donor in good health (CMV status not recorded). Some clones in this sample may be carry-over from other donors' samples. This chain joins TRBV10-3 and TRBJ2-1, with a weak D call TRBD2 (5 bases). Sequenced: PBMCs. The CDR3 reads CAIKSLESDEQFF. Written as DNA, the CDR3 is TGTGCCATCAAATCACTAGAAAGCGATGAGCAGTTCTTC.